This TCR beta chain originates from a study of breast tumors, draining lymph nodes, adjacent tissues. The table lists this clonotype with many counts. Its antigen is not identified. General observations from the study: The data were judged consistent with most tumor T cells coming from lymph node and expanding in tumor. Tumors had less TCR diversity than lymph nodes, more than nontumor tissue. Tumor T cell lymph node origin was a supported hypothesis, not proven. Luminal-like breast cancer showed significantly greater tumor-nontumor repertoire similarity than basal-like breast cancer did.

Samples came from axillary lymph nodes draining the breast cancer. MiXCR, run by TCRdb on the multiplex PCR reads, gives a single entry per CDR3 protein. This sample has under 250,000 distinct CDR3 sequences, with less than 40% found just once. The CDR3 is made up of 14 amino acids. The sequenced sample was axillary lymph node tissue. The TCR comes from a female donor with breast cancer. Some clones in this sample may be carry-over from other donors' samples. The chain couples TRBV3-2 to TRBJ2-1; the table's D call TRBD1 went unverified against the DNA. TRBV3-2 is tagged as a pseudogene. The CDR3 reads CASSRQGGRNEQFF. CDR3 DNA sequence: TGTGCCAGCAGCCGGCAGGGGGGAAGGAATGAGCAGTTCTTC.